Below are 7 T cell receptor beta chains sequenced from a single sample in a study of shared clonotypes between healthy human individuals. Repertoires were generated with immunoSEQ multiplex PCR, while TCRdb's copy carries only in-frame clones and drops some. This table has roughly 2 million clones, about 95% appearing once. Positive CCR7 selection of CD45RO-negative cells yielded the naive CD8 cells, and terminally differentiated effector memory CD45RA+ cells were excluded. Sequenced material: naive CD8+ T cells sorted from blood. The receptors originated from a young man in good health.

This clone has only a few counts. This chain joins TRBV28 and TRBJ2-1; 9 bases line up with TRBD2. V shed 6 bases, J shed 1 base, and the junction held 10 bases outside the gene matches. This CDR3 comprises 17 residues. The germline V gene encodes CDR1 MDHEN and CDR2 SYDVKM. CDR3 amino acids: CASSRSLSGGSYNEQFF. As DNA, the CDR3 is TGTGCCAGCAGCCGTTCTCTCAGCGGGGGGTCCTACAATGAGCAGTTCTTC. Using reference TRBV28 and TRBJ2-1 for the parts outside the CDR3, the full variable domain is DVKVTQSSRYLVKRTGEKVFLECVQDMDHENMFWYRQDPGLGLRLIYFSYDVKMKEKGDIPEGYSVSREKKERFSLILESASTNQTSMYLCASSRSLSGGSYNEQFFGPGTRLTVL.

This chain uses TRBV5-1 with TRBJ2-7, with TRBD1 as a possible D gene (5 bases). CDR3 length: 13 amino acids. V gave up 2 bases and J gave up 1 base, with 7 bases separating them. Germline CDR1 reads SGHRS; CDR2 reads YFSETQ. The CDR3 DNA sequence: TGCGCCAGCAGCTTCAGGGCGTCCTACGAGCAGTACTTC. Protein product: CASSFRASYEQYF.

The chain links TRBV7-2 to TRBJ1-4, with unresolved D. Trimming removed 0 bases from V and 2 bases from J, with 13 bases in between. Germline CDR1 reads SGHTA; CDR2 reads FQGNSA. This CDR3 comprises 17 residues. CDR3 sequence: CASSLAGFAQTNEKLFF. The CDR3 DNA sequence: TGTGCCAGCAGCTTAGCGGGGTTTGCACAGACTAATGAAAAACTGTTTTTT.

The chain uses TRBV30 and TRBJ2-1, with 7 positions matching TRBD2. This CDR3 contains 16 residues. Trimming at V came to 0 bases and at J to 7 bases, leaving 12 bases not matched to a gene. Germline V lookup: CDR1 GTSNPN, CDR2 SVGIG (reference sequence). CDR3 nucleotide sequence: TGTGCCTGGAGTGTACCAAGCGGGGCCCCCCTGAATGAGCAGTTCTTC. Its translation: CAWSVPSGAPLNEQFF.

This chain joins TRBV30 and TRBJ2-5; TRBD2 matches at 14 bases. Germline V gene data show CDR1 as GTSNPN and CDR2 as SVGIG (reference sequence). The CDR3 has 16 amino acids. The J segment lost 5 bases and the V segment lost 2 bases, leaving 7 bases of the junction unmatched. CDR3 in DNA: TGTGCCTGGAGTACCGGACTAGCGGGGGGTGTGGAGACCCAGTACTTC. It is translated as CAWSTGLAGGVETQYF.

This sequence joins TRBV27 and TRBJ1-1, with a tentative D call TRBD1 (5 bases). The CDR3 spans 15 residues. Germline V gene data show CDR1 as MNHEY and CDR2 as SMNVEV (reference sequence). With 0 bases removed from V and 4 bases from J, the gap between germline ends came to 12 bases. The CDR3 here is CASSLSIGGVTEAFF. The CDR3 nucleotides are TGTGCCAGCAGTTTATCGATTGGAGGGGTCACTGAAGCTTTCTTT.

The chain carries TRBV5-6 and TRBJ1-2; D is unclear. Trimming took off 5 bases at V and 4 bases at J, with 21 bases between the two ends. Germline V gives CDR1 SGHDT, CDR2 YYEEEE. The length of the CDR3 is 16 residues. CDR3 in DNA: TGTGCCAGCAGTAACGGACGGAGCTATCGCCCCTATGGCTACACCTTC. As protein: CASSNGRSYRPYGYTF.